These 23 T cell receptor beta chains were sequenced from one sample in a study of early T cells in non-severe SARS-CoV-2 infection. TCRdb re-derived calls from the 5' RACE reads in MiXCR, one entry per CDR3 protein. This sample has tens of thousands of distinct CDR3 sequences, with under 15% found just once. The sample taken for sequencing was whole blood. The receptors stem from an adult who was a healthcare worker with PCR-confirmed SARS-CoV-2 infection or an uninfected control (not recorded which).

This sequence joins TRBV5-1 and TRBJ2-7, with D possibly TRBD2 on 5 matching bases. Germline-derived CDR1 and CDR2 are SGHRS and YFSETQ. Deletions cut 4 bases from V and 3 bases from J, with 11 bases between. The CDR3 loop spans 13 amino acids. CDR3 bases: TGCGCCAGCAGCCCCGGGATCCGCTACGAGCAGTACTTC. This translates into CASSPGIRYEQYF.

The gene calls are TRBV20-1 and TRBJ2-1; 8 bases are shared with TRBD2. V dropped 0 bases and J dropped 6; count of bases not matched to a gene: 1. The CDR3 covers 13 residues. CDR1 is DFQATT, CDR2 SNEGSKA, per germline (reference sequence). DNA of the CDR3: TGCAGTGCTAGAGACGGGAGGGGCAATGAGCAGTTCTTC. The encoded protein is CSARDGRGNEQFF.

This clonotype has more than one count but fewer than ten. The gene calls are TRBV19 and TRBJ2-4, with 10 bases matching TRBD2. After removal of 6 bases from V and 3 bases from J, the junction contained 5 bases not matched to a gene. CDR1 LNHDA and CDR2 SQIVND come from the germline V gene (reference sequence). CDR3 length: 15 amino acids. Written as DNA, the CDR3 is TGTGCCAGTAGCCCTAGCGGGAGAGGCAAAAACATTCAGTACTTC. Its translation: CASSPSGRGKNIQYF.

The chain is built from TRBV18 and TRBJ2-3; 13 bases match TRBD2. Germline-derived CDR1 and CDR2 are KGHSH and LQKENI. This CDR3 has 14 amino acids. With V trimmed by 5 bases and J by 10 bases, 6 bases remained unmatched. The CDR3 DNA is TGTGCCAGCTCAGGCCCGGGACTAGCGGGATCGCAGTATTTT. Amino acids: CASSGPGLAGSQYF.

The chain carries TRBV27 and TRBJ1-1, with a weak D call TRBD1 (6 bases). V was clipped by 5 bases and J by 4 bases, with 11 bases between them. The CDR3 contains 13 residues. Germline CDR1 is MNHEY and CDR2 is SMNVEV (reference sequence). The CDR3 nucleotides are TGTGCCAGCAGTCACAGGGAGGTCACTGAAGCTTTCTTT. Protein: CASSHREVTEAFF.

This clonotype was observed once. A much larger clone lies a single base off, so this may be a read error. The J gene is TRBJ2-3, the V gene TRBV27; the match to TRBD2 covers 14 bases. Germline loops: CDR1 MNHEY, CDR2 SMNVEV (reference sequence). J was trimmed by 7 bases and V by 5 bases; bases with no gene match: 5. This CDR3 comprises 15 residues. The CDR3 DNA reads as TGTGCCAGCAGTCCCGGGACTAGCGGGAGATATACGCAGTATTTT. Residues: CASSPGTSGRYTQYF.

The rearrangement links TRBV20-1 to TRBJ2-1; TRBD1 aligns across 9 bases. CDR1 DFQATT and CDR2 SNEGSKA come from the germline V gene (reference sequence). This CDR3 is 13 amino acids long. V lost 5 bases, J lost 5 bases, and 4 bases stayed unmatched. The CDR3 spells CSAGTGKNNEQFF. The CDR3 coding sequence is TGCAGTGCTGGGACAGGGAAGAACAATGAGCAGTTCTTC.

This clonotype occurred a few times. This chain links TRBV4-1 with TRBJ2-3, with 11 bases that match TRBD2. CDR1 and CDR2 (germline): MGHRA, YSYEKL. The CDR3 has 16 amino acids. The junction had 10 bases not matched to a gene; V was cut back by 4 bases and J by 7 bases. Written as DNA, the CDR3 is TGCGCCAGCAGCCCACCCTTTAGCGGGAGGGCACATACGCAGTATTTT. This encodes CASSPPFSGRAHTQYF.

The rearrangement joins TRBV5-1 to TRBJ1-4; D not resolved. The V gene's germline CDR1 is SGHRS and CDR2 YFSETQ. Deletions cut 0 bases from V and 6 bases from J, with 12 bases between. This CDR3 comprises 15 residues. CDR3 region: CASSLAPTEDEKLFF. CDR3 DNA sequence: TGCGCCAGCAGCTTGGCTCCCACGGAGGATGAAAAACTGTTTTTT.

The rearrangement links TRBV30 to TRBJ2-7; D perhaps matches TRBD1 (6 bases). Germline CDR1 reads GTSNPN; CDR2 reads SVGIG (reference sequence). The CDR3 extends over 11 amino acids. The V and J ends lost 1 base and 6 bases respectively, with 7 bases between them. The CDR3 reads CAWSGTVEQYF. The CDR3 DNA reads TGTGCCTGGAGTGGGACAGTCGAGCAGTACTTC.

Ten or more counts support this clonotype. This CDR3 is CASSGGQGRSNEQYF. In nucleotides, the CDR3 is TGCGCCAGCAGCGGGGGACAGGGAAGGTCCAACGAGCAGTACTTC. The chain recombines TRBV5-1 with TRBJ2-7; 9 bases map to TRBD1. V was clipped by 4 bases and J by 5 bases; unmatched bases: 10. The CDR3 consists of 15 residues. CDR1 SGHRS and CDR2 YFSETQ come from the germline V gene.

There are a few counts of this clonotype. This chain uses TRBV6-5 with TRBJ2-2, with D unclear. The ends were cut back, 2 bases at V and 0 bases at J, with 4 bases in the middle. The length of the CDR3 is 14 residues. The germline V gene encodes CDR1 MNHEY and CDR2 SVGAGI. In DNA form, the CDR3 reads TGTGCCAGCAGTTACGCCCCGAACACCGGGGAGCTGTTTTTT. It yields the protein CASSYAPNTGELFF.

This clonotype was seen a single time. This chain uses TRBV6-5 with TRBJ2-1, with D possibly being TRBD2 (7 bases). The ends were cut back, 11 bases at V and 3 bases at J, with 17 bases in the middle. This CDR3 comprises 14 residues. Per germline, CDR1 MNHEY and CDR2 SVGAGI. The CDR3 region has the DNA TGTGCCGCCAGAGAGGGGGGGAACTACAATGAGCAGTTCTTC. Amino acids: CAAREGGNYNEQFF.

This clonotype was observed at least ten times. The J gene is TRBJ2-7, the V gene TRBV12-3 or TRBV12-4; 10 nucleotides line up with TRBD2. The V and J ends lost 8 bases and 2 bases, in that order; junction bases with no gene match: 12. The CDR3 totals 16 residues. The CDR3 here is CASGFPSGRGPYEQYF. CDR3 DNA sequence: TGTGCCAGCGGCTTCCCTAGCGGGAGAGGTCCCTACGAGCAGTACTTC.

In this sample, this clonotype turned up a few times. This chain uses TRBV29-1 with TRBJ2-5; D remains ambiguous. The CDR3 consists of 11 residues. Germline loops: CDR1 SQVTM, CDR2 ANQGSEA. The V end lost 8 bases, the J end lost 2 bases, and 9 bases lay between the germline ends. The chain's CDR3 is CSLTEQETQYF. CDR3 coding DNA: TGCAGCTTAACGGAACAAGAGACCCAGTACTTC.

This clonotype was observed a few times. This chain connects TRBV30 to TRBJ1-1, with TRBD1 identical over 8 bases. CDR3 length: 15 amino acids. Germline V gene sequence: CDR1 GTSNPN, CDR2 SVGIG (reference sequence). V was pared by 2 bases and J by 8 bases, with 13 bases of the junction left unmatched. The CDR3 nucleotides read TGTGCCTGGAGTCCCCCGGGACAGGAGGGCTTGGAAGCTTTCTTT. Translated, it gives CAWSPPGQEGLEAFF.

The V and J genes are TRBV6-5 and TRBJ1-1, with 10 bases lining up with TRBD1. Trimming cost V 4 bases and J 4 bases; bases outside gene matches: 3. The CDR3 length is 14 residues. Germline-derived CDR1 and CDR2 are MNHEY and SVGAGI. CDR3 sequence reads: CASSSRTGGTEAFF. CDR3 bases: TGTGCCAGCAGTTCTCGGACAGGGGGCACTGAAGCTTTCTTT.

The table lists this clonotype with a few counts. This chain connects TRBV20-1 to TRBJ2-5; D not resolved. The V and J ends lost 1 base and 2 bases respectively, with 8 bases between them. Germline values: CDR1 DFQATT, CDR2 SNEGSKA (reference sequence). The CDR3 covers 13 residues. In DNA, the CDR3 is TGCAGTGCTAGAGGGTTTCAGCAAGAGACCCAGTACTTC. Amino acids: CSARGFQQETQYF.

The sample holds a few counts of this clonotype. This chain uses TRBV27 with TRBJ2-5; D is unclear. Trimming removed 5 bases from V and 1 base from J, with 8 bases in between. The germline CDR1 and CDR2 sequences are MNHEY and SMNVEV (reference sequence). The CDR3 length is 13 residues. DNA of the CDR3: TGTGCCAGCAGTCCAACCCTCCAAGAGACCCAGTACTTC. Translation gives CASSPTLQETQYF.

The chain links TRBV4-1 to TRBJ1-1; TRBD1 might be the D (5 bases). The CDR3 length is 16 residues. The ends were cut back, 2 bases at V and 2 bases at J, with 15 bases in the middle. The germline V gene encodes CDR1 MGHRA and CDR2 YSYEKL. The CDR3, as DNA: TGCGCCAGCAGCCAATCCGCAGGGAGGAGTAACACTGAAGCTTTCTTT. Translated: CASSQSAGRSNTEAFF.

This clonotype was seen ten or more times. V gene TRBV20-1 combines with J gene TRBJ2-3, with D uncertain. Trimming removed 0 bases at V and 1 base at J, with 5 bases between. The CDR3 is made up of 13 amino acids. Germline V gene data show CDR1 as DFQATT and CDR2 as SNEGSKA (reference sequence). CDR3 sequence reads: CSARDWGTDTQYF. The CDR3 DNA reads TGCAGTGCTAGAGATTGGGGCACAGATACGCAGTATTTT.

The chain carries TRBV4-1 and TRBJ1-1, with 8 bases matching TRBD1. CDR3 size: 12 residues. Germline trimming cut 4 bases from V and 9 bases from J; bases unmatched to any gene: 4. In germline, CDR1 is MGHRA, CDR2 YSYEKL. The CDR3 protein is CASSLGQAKAFF. The DNA of the CDR3 is TGCGCCAGCAGCCTGGGACAGGCTAAAGCTTTCTTT.

At least ten counts were recorded for this clonotype. V and J are TRBV9 and TRBJ1-5; the D gene is possibly TRBD1 (5 bases). V shed 2 bases and J shed 3 bases, with 15 bases lying between them. The germline V gene has CDR1 SGDLS and CDR2 YYNGEE. The CDR3 is 16 amino acids. In DNA, the CDR3 is TGTGCCAGCAGCGTTGGGGCGGGCAGTAACAATCAGCCCCAGCATTTT. It translates to CASSVGAGSNNQPQHF.